The present T cell receptor (beta chain) was sequenced within a study of cytomegalovirus exposure and HLA in healthy donors. Study-wide results and caveats: In a later analysis, V- and J-gene trimming of beta chains associated with a DCLRE1C missense variant, replicated independently.

V trimming: 6 bases; J trimming: 3 bases; junction bases outside the gene matches: 8. CDR3 length: 14 residues. The V gene's germline CDR1 is MDHEN and CDR2 SYDVKM. A few counts support this clone. Its antigen remains unidentified. The PCR ran on 60 Vbeta and 13 Jbeta primers. Measured with immunoSEQ multiplex PCR; TCRdb has only the in-frame clones, and not every one. The sample holds roughly 100,000 clones; 50% to 70% are singletons and the top ten take about 4.5%. This rearrangement joins TRBV28 to TRBJ2-7; 7 positions match TRBD1. Sequenced: PBMCs. This clonotype was obtained from a human donor in good health. The CDR3 DNA is TGTGCCAGCAGCAACACCCGGGACAGCTACGAGCAGTACTTC. Its protein product is CASSNTRDSYEQYF.